This paragraph reports one T cell receptor beta chain. This clonotype appeared a few times. Its target antigen remains unknown. Per-nucleotide qualities are absent, and no much larger clonotype sits a single base away. TCR repertoires of sorted CD4+ and CD8+ blood T cells from severe aplastic anemia patients and healthy subjects were deep-sequenced in the study. Ficoll-Paque density gradient centrifugation was used to isolate peripheral blood mononuclear cells. Before DNA was extracted, CD4+ and CD8+ T cells were sorted using either FACS or magnetic beads. These data come from a study of CD8+CD57+ T cells in acquired aplastic anemia (dated 2018 in TCRdb). Looking at the study overall: A mean of approximately 3 ug of DNA, ranging from about 0.19 to 27.4 ug, was extracted from sorted CD4+ and CD8+ cells. Healthy donor samples averaged about 9.9 million reads for CD4+ and fewer than 12 million for CD8+ cells.

Overall study results and their limits: CD8+ Simpson's diversity did not differ significantly between patients and healthy controls (P=0.060). Around 28 CD8+ CDR3 sequences were found to be shared between patients and controls, but these sequences appeared to be highly expressed in patients and within the immunodominant clones of the patients.

Relative to germline, V is missing 1 base and J is missing 3 bases, with 5 bases of the junction outside any gene match. From cysteine to phenylalanine, the CDR3 is 15 amino acids long. The retained sequence is limited to the CDR3, 45 bases, with the frame set at the first base. As encoded in the germline V gene (reference sequence), CDR1 is GTSNPN while CDR2 is SVGIG. Profiling of TCR beta VDJ combinations and CDR3 sequences used genomic DNA as the template. An Illumina HiSeq 2000 was used for TCR repertoire sequencing. From the authors' description of their analysis: Repertoires were assessed using TRBV/TRBJ rearrangement plots, CDR3 size and DJ length profiles, and Simpson's diversity index. Whichever DNA sequence was most abundant in the deep sequencing data was defined as the immunodominant clone. CDR3 amino acid sequences were screened for sharing across subjects and compared with published repertoires and the VDJdb database. The public reads were reprocessed in TCRdb via fastp at Q25 and MiXCR, keeping in-frame beta chains. Rows matching on CDR3 protein sequence are summarized as one entry with the most common DNA and genes. The authors' filters were not applied to this entry. The table for this sample lists 200,000 to 250,000 distinct CDR3 sequences; 30% to 40% of them were counted only once. The ten largest clones capture roughly 1.1% of the sample.

The rearranged segments are TRBV30 and TRBJ2-7; 11 middle bases align to TRBD2. The sequencing input was sorted CD4+, CD8+, or CD8+CD57+ T cells (not recorded which) from PBMCs. The sequence came from a human donor in good health, serving as a control. The CDR3 corresponds to CAWSAVGLAVYEQYF. The DNA sequence is TGTGCCTGGAGTGCCGTGGGACTAGCGGTCTACGAGCAGTACTTC.